The 25 T cell receptor beta chains below come from one sample, sequenced in a study of T cells after yellow fever vaccination (dated by TCRdb to 2018 to 2020). The sample's treatment or condition label is to be understood as: live attenuated yellow fever vaccine strain. Libraries were built with 5' RACE. Sequencing relied on an Illumina NovaSeq 6000. TCRdb redid the processing of the public reads, applying fastp at Q25 and MiXCR, and retained in-frame beta chains. Every entry covers one CDR3 protein and lists the most common genes and DNA from its rows. The sample contains around 120,000 distinct CDR3 sequences, roughly 15% of them found a single time. The biggest ten clones account for 43% of the sample. Material: CD8+ T cells sorted from PBMCs, obtained 5 days after the yellow fever booster vaccination. The receptors originated from a man aged 18-30 years who received the YFV17D yellow fever vaccine.

This clonotype was seen more than once but under ten times. The genes are TRBV12-3 or TRBV12-4 and TRBJ2-6; D remains unclear. V lost 3 bases to trimming and J lost 13 bases, with 7 bases between them. The CDR3 extends over 11 amino acids. DNA of the CDR3: TGTGCCAGCAGTTTGAGCGTAGTCCTGACTTTC. As protein: CASSLSVVLTF.

The gene calls are TRBV14 and TRBJ2-2; D is undetermined. Trimming stripped 5 bases from V and 9 bases from J, with 10 bases between. CDR1 and CDR2 from the germline V gene are SGHDN and FVKESK. The CDR3 covers 12 residues. The DNA for the CDR3 is TGTGCCAGCAGCTACCACTCTCGGGAGCTGTTTTTT. It encodes CASSYHSRELFF. Drawing the rest from reference TRBV14 and TRBJ2-2, the complete variable domain is EAGVTQFPSHSVIEKGQTVTLRCDPISGHDNLYWYRRVMGKEIKFLLHFVKESKQDESGMPNNRFLAERTGGTYSTLKVQPAELEDSGVYFCASSYHSRELFFGEGSRLTVL.

This clonotype has more than one count but fewer than ten. The J gene is TRBJ2-5, the V gene TRBV7-9; 13 positions match TRBD2. Trimming removed 2 bases from V and 7 bases from J; junction bases left unmatched: 16. Germline assignment: CDR1 SEHNR and CDR2 FQNEAQ (reference sequence). The CDR3 sequence is 19 residues long. The DNA for the CDR3 is TGTGCCAGCAGCTTACTCTGGACTAGCGGGGGTTGGACACGGGGGACCCAGTACTTC. Translated, it gives CASSLLWTSGGWTRGTQYF.

This clonotype showed up just a few times. The DNA for the CDR3 is TGTGCCAGCAGCCCGGACAAAAATCAGCCCCAGCATTTT. This sequence encodes CASSPDKNQPQHF. This chain links TRBV7-2 with TRBJ1-5; D may be TRBD1 (5 bases). The V end lost 5 bases, the J end lost 4 bases, and 9 bases lay between the germline ends. Germline loops: CDR1 SGHTA, CDR2 FQGNSA. The CDR3 sequence is 13 residues long.

This clonotype was counted a few times. The chain couples TRBV19 to TRBJ2-1; 10 bases fit TRBD2. The CDR3 consists of 15 residues. The trim removed 5 bases at V and 2 bases at J, leaving 3 bases unmatched. Per germline, CDR1 LNHDA and CDR2 SQIVND (reference sequence). As DNA, the CDR3 is TGTGCCAGTAGTTCAACTAGCGGGGCCTACAATGAGCAGTTCTTC. As protein: CASSSTSGAYNEQFF.

The sample holds a few counts of this clonotype. The rearrangement joins TRBV27 to TRBJ1-1; D gene ambiguous. The CDR3 sequence is 13 residues long. Germline V gene lookup returns CDR1 MNHEY and CDR2 SMNVEV (reference sequence). V was clipped by 6 bases and J by 1 base, with 9 bases between them. The CDR3 nucleotides are TGTGCCAGCAGCGAAAAACAGAACACTGAAGCTTTCTTT. It encodes CASSEKQNTEAFF.

The chain uses TRBV12-3 or TRBV12-4 and TRBJ2-2; 8 bases line up with TRBD1. V lost 7 bases, J lost 6 bases, and 10 bases stayed unmatched. There are 15 residues in the CDR3. CDR3 amino acids: CASTQRTGLSGELFF. CDR3 nucleotides: TGTGCCAGCACCCAGAGGACAGGGTTGTCCGGGGAGCTGTTTTTT.

This clonotype was seen a few times. The rearrangement links TRBV4-1 to TRBJ2-5; TRBD2 matches at 7 bases. The CDR3 extends over 13 amino acids. V lost 11 bases, J lost 3 bases, and 9 bases stayed unmatched. Germline values: CDR1 MGHRA, CDR2 YSYEKL. Written as DNA, the CDR3 is TGCGCCTCGGGGAGCGGGGCGGAAGAGACCCAGTACTTC. Translating gives CASGSGAEETQYF.

This clonotype was observed a handful of times. The gene calls are TRBV19 and TRBJ2-7; either TRBD1 or TRBD2 may fit D (5 bases each). The V gene's germline CDR1 is LNHDA and CDR2 SQIVND (reference sequence). V lost 1 base to trimming and J lost 2 bases, with 9 bases between them. This CDR3 is built from 14 residues. CDR3: CASSIGDGPYEQYV. The CDR3 DNA reads as TGTGCCAGTAGTATAGGGGACGGACCCTACGAGCAGTACGTC.

CDR3 DNA: TGTGCCAGCAGACGGCAGCCCCAGCATTTT. Its protein product is CASRRQPQHF. The chain has TRBV5-6 and TRBJ1-5; D gene ambiguous. V lost 5 bases and J 7 bases, leaving 4 bases between the germline ends. The CDR3 has 10 amino acids. Germline V lookup: CDR1 SGHDT, CDR2 YYEEEE.

This clonotype was seen more than once but under ten times. The CDR3: CASSTPVGTYNEQFF. CDR3 nucleotides: TGTGCCAGCAGCACCCCGGTGGGGACCTACAATGAGCAGTTCTTC. The V and J genes are TRBV5-4 and TRBJ2-1, with D unresolved. V was trimmed by 4 bases and J by 2 bases, leaving 13 bases between them. This CDR3 spans 15 amino acids. Germline-derived CDR1 and CDR2 are SGHNT and YYREEE (reference sequence).

The chain's CDR3 is CASSYSPDSYEQYF. The CDR3 coding sequence is TGTGCCAGCAGTTACTCGCCAGACTCCTACGAGCAGTACTTC. The chain recombines TRBV6-5 with TRBJ2-7; D gene uncertain. The V end was cut by 0 bases, the J end by 0 bases, with 6 bases between. CDR3 length: 14 residues. Germline loops: CDR1 MNHEY, CDR2 SVGAGI.

The V and J genes are TRBV20-1 and TRBJ2-1; D perhaps matches TRBD2 (6 bases). The CDR3 has 15 amino acids. V gave up 0 bases and J gave up 4 bases, with 13 bases separating them. Looked up from germline, CDR1 is DFQATT and CDR2 is SNEGSKA (reference sequence). CDR3 sequence (DNA): TGCAGTGCTAGAGATTTGGGTGGAGGGTACAATGAGCAGTTCTTC. Protein: CSARDLGGGYNEQFF.

V usage is TRBV2 and J usage is TRBJ1-3; D remains ambiguous. The length of the CDR3 is 15 residues. Trimming took off 3 bases at V and 0 bases at J, with 9 bases between the two ends. Germline V gene sequence: CDR1 SNHLY, CDR2 FYNNEI. CDR3 sequence (DNA): TGTGCCAGCAGTGAGGCGGGCCTCTCTGGAAACACCATATATTTT. Translated, it gives CASSEAGLSGNTIYF.

This clonotype was picked up a small number of times. The chain links TRBV5-5 to TRBJ2-3; possible D gene TRBD2, 5 bases. Trimming cost V 0 bases and J 0 bases, with 11 bases left between them. The CDR3 is made up of 16 amino acids. CDR1 is SGHKS, CDR2 YYEKEE, per germline (reference sequence). The CDR3 nucleotides read TGTGCCAGCAGCTTGGTTGGCGGGTCGAGCACAGATACGCAGTATTTT. This gives the protein CASSLVGGSSTDTQYF.

This clonotype was counted a few times. The CDR3 here is CASSQDRLVGAGADNEQFF. For the CDR3, the DNA is TGCGCCAGCAGCCAAGATCGGTTGGTGGGGGCGGGGGCCGACAATGAGCAGTTCTTC. V and J are TRBV4-3 and TRBJ2-1, with D possibly being TRBD2 (7 bases). Trimming took off 0 bases at V and 5 bases at J, with 23 bases between the two ends. The CDR3 is 19 residues long. Germline CDR1 and CDR2: LGHNA and YSLEER.

The table lists this clonotype with a few counts. The chain couples TRBV9 to TRBJ2-4, with D maybe TRBD1 (5 bases). V lost 4 bases and J lost 8, with 19 bases in between. This CDR3 has 15 amino acids. The germline V gene encodes CDR1 SGDLS and CDR2 YYNGEE. Written as DNA, the CDR3 is TGTGCCAGCAGCTATAGACAGTCGCCCCCCGACATTCAGTACTTC. The encoded protein is CASSYRQSPPDIQYF.

V usage is TRBV7-3 and J usage is TRBJ2-1, with D maybe TRBD2 (6 bases). V was pared by 3 bases and J by 6 bases, with 15 bases between. Germline V gives CDR1 SGHTA, CDR2 FQGTGA. The CDR3 spans 15 residues. DNA of the CDR3: TGTGCCAGCAGCTTGCTGGGTGCGGGAACCAATGAGCAGTTCTTC. Amino acids: CASSLLGAGTNEQFF.

This clonotype showed up just a few times. The V call is TRBV7-6, the J call TRBJ1-3; unclear D gene. The V end lost 0 bases, the J end lost 0 bases, and 12 bases lay between the germline ends. Per germline, CDR1 SGHVS and CDR2 FNYEAQ. The CDR3 consists of 17 residues. The CDR3 DNA reads TGTGCCAGCAGCTTAGCGCTACCCCTAACCTCTGGAAACACCATATATTTT. It is translated as CASSLALPLTSGNTIYF.

The chain links TRBV6-5 to TRBJ2-6, with a possible D match to TRBD1 (6 bases). Trimming shortened V by 8 bases and J by 4 bases, and 15 bases separated the two germline ends. Looked up from germline, CDR1 is MNHEY and CDR2 is SVGAGI. The CDR3 runs 15 residues. The CDR3 loop is CASGSGVTGANVLTF. The CDR3 DNA sequence: TGTGCCAGCGGGTCAGGGGTTACCGGGGCCAACGTCCTGACTTTC.

This clonotype was counted between two and nine times. The V gene is TRBV7-9, the J gene TRBJ2-7; D unclear. Germline V gene sequence: CDR1 SEHNR, CDR2 FQNEAQ (reference sequence). This CDR3 has 12 residues. Trimming took 3 bases from V and 6 from J, leaving 9 bases between them. CDR3 residues: CASSFVPTEQYF. The CDR3 DNA follows: TGTGCCAGCAGCTTCGTCCCCACCGAGCAGTACTTC.

In its sample, this clonotype was seen a few times. The rearrangement uses TRBV5-1 and TRBJ2-1; D possibly corresponds to TRBD1 (5 bases). The germline V and J ends were trimmed by 3 bases and 3 bases, with 16 bases remaining between them. This CDR3 region has 16 residues. Looked up from germline, CDR1 is SGHRS and CDR2 is YFSETQ. The CDR3 is CASSWTWGAIYNEQFF. DNA for the CDR3: TGCGCCAGCAGCTGGACCTGGGGCGCCATCTACAATGAGCAGTTCTTC.

This clonotype has ten or more counts. The chain combines TRBV6-2 or TRBV6-3 with TRBJ2-7; 10 bases match TRBD1. The length of the CDR3 is 14 residues. The junction had 0 bases not matched to a gene; V was cut back by 4 bases and J by 0 bases. Germline-derived CDR1 and CDR2 are MNHEY and SVGEGT. CDR3 coding DNA: TGTGCCAGCAGTTGGACAGGGGGCTCCTACGAGCAGTACGTC. This encodes CASSWTGGSYEQYV.

There are many counts of this clonotype. The chain carries TRBV4-3 and TRBJ2-5, with a tentative D call TRBD2 (5 bases). The CDR3 is 16 residues long. Germline V CDR1 and CDR2: LGHNA, YSLEER. The germline V and J ends were trimmed by 3 bases and 5 bases, with 19 bases remaining between them. CDR3 loop: CASSQYPETGMETQYF. The CDR3 DNA is TGCGCCAGCAGCCAGTACCCCGAGACGGGGATGGAGACCCAGTACTTC.

V usage is TRBV7-9 and J usage is TRBJ2-1; 8 nucleotides align to TRBD1. CDR3 size: 12 residues. The V gene's germline CDR1 is SEHNR and CDR2 FQNEAQ (reference sequence). The ends lost 8 bases at V and 8 bases at J; junction bases unmatched: 5. The CDR3 here is CASALQGDEQFF. The CDR3 DNA follows: TGTGCCAGCGCCCTACAGGGGGATGAGCAGTTCTTC.